This is a list of T cell receptor beta chains from one sample in a study of shared clonotypes between healthy human individuals. Here immunoSEQ multiplex PCR was the method, and the copy in TCRdb shows in-frame clones only, minus some. The table includes some 2,000,000 clones, more than 90% detected once. The sample comprised naive CD4+ T cells sorted from blood. Source of these receptors: a man aged 18 to 30 in good health. The CDR3 runs from the conserved cysteine through the conserved F or W.

J gene: TRBJ2-7
V gene: TRBV5-4
CDR3 protein: CASSLAGGAGLEQYF

J gene: TRBJ2-1
V gene: TRBV2
CDR3 protein: CASSGSGTPYNEQFF

J gene: TRBJ1-5
V gene: TRBV30
CDR3 protein: CAWSVRRNSNQPQHF

J gene: TRBJ2-2
V gene: TRBV5-6
CDR3 protein: CASRFGGWNTGELFF

J gene: TRBJ2-3
V gene: TRBV27
CDR3 protein: CAGDPFSSTDTQYF

J gene: TRBJ2-5
V gene: TRBV5-1
CDR3 protein: CASSLAGLETQYF

J gene: TRBJ1-1
V gene: TRBV19
CDR3 protein: CASKFQNLNTEAFF

J gene: TRBJ1-3
V gene: TRBV10-3
CDR3 protein: CAISDPRQSLSGNTIYF

J gene: TRBJ1-2
V gene: TRBV5-1
CDR3 protein: CASSSTTTGNYGYTF

J gene: TRBJ2-7
V gene: TRBV10-2
CDR3 protein: CASSEHRGGEQYF

J gene: TRBJ2-5
V gene: TRBV29-1
CDR3 protein: CSAGEGRTQETQYF

J gene: TRBJ1-2
V gene: TRBV6-5
CDR3 protein: CASRLTGFTYGYTF

J gene: TRBJ2-7
V gene: TRBV5-4
CDR3 protein: CASSRGTSGLRDEQYF

J gene: TRBJ2-7
V gene: TRBV11-2
CDR3 protein: CASSPEVGSGSYEQYF

J gene: TRBJ2-5
V gene: TRBV10-1
CDR3 protein: CASSESTAGGRETQYF

J gene: TRBJ1-5
V gene: TRBV5-8
CDR3 protein: CATVTGEGQPQHF

J gene: TRBJ1-1
V gene: TRBV11-2
CDR3 protein: CASSLWTGGPEAFF

J gene: TRBJ2-3
V gene: TRBV7-2
CDR3 protein: CASSLSVVKLGPTDTQYF

J gene: TRBJ1-5
V gene: TRBV30
CDR3 protein: CAWSADGNQPQHF

J gene: TRBJ2-5
V gene: TRBV4-1
CDR3 protein: CASSVSGDQETQYF

J gene: TRBJ2-5
V gene: TRBV5-1
CDR3 protein: CASSSAGGTETQYF

J gene: TRBJ1-6
V gene: TRBV4-3
CDR3 protein: CASSQEVPGQAYNSPLHF